These T cell receptor beta chains were read from a single sample in a study of PD-1 blockade in classical Hodgkin lymphoma. Profiled with immunoSEQ multiplex PCR; TCRdb holds only in-frame clones, not every one. Seen here are about 35,000 clones, roughly 90% observed once, and the top ten hold 0.22%. Specimen: CD4+ T cells from blood. The receptors were sampled from a human donor with classical Hodgkin lymphoma. Each CDR3 is given with its conserved first and last residue. The D gene is left open where the match is weak. The size entry is marked missing in some rows and otherwise reads once, few, many or a size class.

d_call,j_call,clone_size,v_call,cdr3_nt,cdr3_aa
.,TRBJ1-2,.,TRBV6-5,TGTGCCAGCAGTGACCCCGACAGAGTATATGGCTACACCTTC,CASSDPDRVYGYTF
.,TRBJ1-2,.,TRBV6-1,TGTGCCAGCCGACGCTCTGGCTACACCTTC,CASRRSGYTF
.,TRBJ2-7,.,TRBV6-9,TGTGCCCGCGGACCGCACTACGAGCAGTACTTC,CARGPHYEQYF
.,TRBJ2-6,.,TRBV5-4,TGTGCCAGCCGCTTAAAGGGGGCCAACGTCCTGACTTTC,CASRLKGANVLTF
.,TRBJ2-6,.,TRBV10-3,TGTGCCATCAAGAACAATTTCGGTGGATGGGCCTCTGGGGCCAACGTCCTGACTTTC,CAIKNNFGGWASGANVLTF
TRBD1,TRBJ1-2,.,TRBV30,TGTGCCTGGAGCTACGGGACAGCCTATGGCTACACCTTC,CAWSYGTAYGYTF
.,TRBJ2-3,.,TRBV1,TGCACCAGCAGCCAAGATCCCCCCTTAGCGGGGTCGGGGGCAGATACGCAGTATTTT,CTSSQDPPLAGSGADTQYF
.,TRBJ1-4,.,TRBV5-1,TGCGCCAGCAGCTTGGTGGCAGGACGTAATGAAAAACTGTTTTTT,CASSLVAGRNEKLFF
.,TRBJ1-1,.,TRBV5-4,TGTGCCAGCAGCCCATCTTCGTACACTGAAGCTTTCTTT,CASSPSSYTEAFF
TRBD2,TRBJ2-3,.,TRBV9,TGTGCCAGCAGCGTCTCTAGCGGGGGGGCGCCAGATACGCAGTATTTT,CASSVSSGGAPDTQYF
TRBD1,TRBJ2-2,.,TRBV7-7,TGTGCCAGCAGCAAACAGGGGGCGGGGGAGCTGTTTTTT,CASSKQGAGELFF
.,TRBJ2-7,.,TRBV5-1,TGCGCCAGCAGCTCGGGGAACACCTACGAGCAGTACTTC,CASSSGNTYEQYF
.,TRBJ2-7,few,TRBV14,TGTGCCAGCAGCCTGGGGCTGCGCTACGAGCAGTACTTC,CASSLGLRYEQYF
.,TRBJ2-7,.,TRBV4-1,TGCGCCAGCAGCCAACGGGCTAGCAAATCCGACGAGCAGTACTTC,CASSQRASKSDEQYF
.,TRBJ1-4,.,TRBV6-4,TGTGCCAGCAGGAGAGGTGCTAATGAAAAACTGTTTTTT,CASRRGANEKLFF
TRBD1,TRBJ2-5,.,TRBV6-6,TGTGCCAGCAAAACGACAGGGGGCCCAGAGACCCAGTACTTC,CASKTTGGPETQYF
.,TRBJ1-1,.,TRBV28,TGTGCCAGCACCGGATTACAGGGTTCACGGTTAGCTTTCTTT,CASTGLQGSRLAFF
.,TRBJ2-5,.,TRBV6-6,TGTGCCAGCAGTTACCCGCTGACAGGAAACCAAGAGACCCAGTACTTC,CASSYPLTGNQETQYF
TRBD2,TRBJ2-7,.,TRBV7-9,TGTGCCAGCAGCCCCACCGGACTAGCGGGATCCTACGAGCAGTACTTC,CASSPTGLAGSYEQYF
.,TRBJ1-1,.,TRBV9,TGTGCCGGCGAGGGGAGGGCCACTGAAGCTTTCTTT,CAGEGRATEAFF
TRBD1,TRBJ1-5,few,TRBV7-9,TGTGCCGGATACAGGGGGAAGAGCAATCAGCCCCAGCATTTT,CAGYRGKSNQPQHF
.,TRBJ2-3,.,TRBV4-3,TGCGCCAGCAGCCATGCGGAAGACTATTATGCTAGCACAGATACGCAGTATTTT,CASSHAEDYYASTDTQYF
TRBD1,TRBJ1-1,.,TRBV19,TGTGCCAGTAGTACTCGACAGGGAGGAAACACTGAAGCTTTCTTT,CASSTRQGGNTEAFF
.,TRBJ2-2,once,TRBV5-6,TGTGCCAGCAGCCGAAGACCCGGGACGTCGAACACCGGGGAGCTGTTTTTT,CASSRRPGTSNTGELFF
.,TRBJ1-4,.,TRBV9,TGTGCCAGCAGCCCGGGACCGAAGGGAGGTGAAAAACTGTTTTTT,CASSPGPKGGEKLFF
.,TRBJ1-2,.,TRBV15,TGTGCCACCAGCAAAGAAACAGACTATGGCTACACCTTC,CATSKETDYGYTF
TRBD1,TRBJ1-2,.,TRBV27,TGTGCCAGCAGTTCTCCCGGGGACAGGCGGGGCAATTATGGCTACACCTTC,CASSSPGDRRGNYGYTF
.,TRBJ2-5,.,TRBV9,TGTGCCAGCAGCCCGGGGGAAGAGACCCAGTACTTC,CASSPGEETQYF
TRBD1,TRBJ2-1,.,TRBV7-2,TGTGCCAGCAGCTCCATGGGGACAGGGCCATACAATGAGCAGTTCTTC,CASSSMGTGPYNEQFF